The clone carrying this T cell receptor beta chain was counted a few times. The antigen remains undetermined. These data are taken from a study of cytomegalovirus exposure and HLA in healthy donors. Broader study findings: With later analysis, a missense DCLRE1C variant became linked to TCR beta V- and J-gene trimming. HLA allele associations emerged for around 15,000 TCR beta sequences in a later analysis, at 0.05 false discovery rate. In terms of immune exposure information, only CMV serostatus was available.

The CDR3 has 14 amino acids. Germline V gives CDR1 MNHEY, CDR2 SMNVEV (reference sequence). The trim removed 5 bases at V and 8 bases at J, leaving 8 bases unmatched. With 60 Vbeta and 13 Jbeta primers, the PCR was carried out. Original processing methods: The authors later counted around 80 million unique TCR beta chains, 9.5 million to 11 million of them shared. Sequencing used immunoSEQ multiplex PCR; TCRdb keeps in-frame clones, though not all of them. That table is the source of V, J and clone size, and D and trimming were worked out from the DNA. The sample records approximately 140,000 clones, 78% being singletons.

This clonotype was obtained from a woman between 40 and 50 years old in good health and CMV-seropositive. This chain connects TRBV27 to TRBJ1-2; 10 positions agree with TRBD1. Input material: PBMCs. CDR3 bases: TGTGCCAGCAGTCCCAGACAGGGGGCGCAGGGCTACACCTTC. The encoded protein is CASSPRQGAQGYTF.